The 8 T cell receptor beta chains reported below all come from one sample, sequenced in a study of T cell responses to AZD1222 COVID-19 vaccine. Measured with immunoSEQ multiplex PCR; TCRdb has only the in-frame clones, and not every one. The profile shows 45,000 to 55,000 clones, more than 60% of them singletons. This specimen was peripheral blood, taken on day 0 of MenACWY control vaccination. These receptor sequences come from an adult in good health.

The chain couples TRBV11-1 to TRBJ1-6, with a possible D match to TRBD1 (5 bases). V was trimmed by 3 bases and J by 5 bases, leaving 8 bases between them. The CDR3 runs to 14 residues. CDR1 SGHAT and CDR2 FQDESV come from the germline V gene (reference sequence). In nucleotides, the CDR3 is TGTGCCAGCAGCTTCAAGGGGAATAATTCACCCCTCCACTTT. The encoded protein is CASSFKGNNSPLHF. Full variable domain (missing parts from reference TRBV11-1 and TRBJ1-6): EAEVAQSPRYKITEKSQAVAFWCDPISGHATLYWYRQILGQGPELLVQFQDESVVDDSQLPKDRFSAERLKGVDSTLKIQPAELGDSAMYLCASSFKGNNSPLHFGNGTRLTVT.

The J gene is TRBJ2-1, the V gene TRBV10-1, with unresolved D. Trimming cost V 3 bases and J 0 bases, with 6 bases left between them. This CDR3 is 14 amino acids long. Germline lookup yields CDR1 WNHNN and CDR2 SYGVQD (reference sequence). CDR3 region: CASSDGRSYNEQFF. The CDR3, as DNA: TGCGCCAGCAGTGACGGACGCTCCTACAATGAGCAGTTCTTC.

The chain links TRBV28 to TRBJ2-1; TRBD2 is a possible D gene (5 bases). The CDR3 is 15 residues long. Trimming removed 1 base at V and 5 bases at J, with 12 bases between. Germline loops: CDR1 MDHEN, CDR2 SYDVKM. CDR3 sequence reads: CASSLLGSVDNEQFF. The CDR3 bases are TGTGCCAGCAGTTTATTGGGTAGCGTAGACAATGAGCAGTTCTTC.

The V call is TRBV6-5, the J call TRBJ1-1; no definite D call. Germline CDR1 is MNHEY and CDR2 is SVGAGI. The V end was cut by 5 bases, the J end by 1 base, with 5 bases between. The CDR3 loop spans 12 amino acids. The CDR3 sequence is CASSPRNTEAFF. As DNA, the CDR3 is TGTGCCAGCAGTCCGAGGAACACTGAAGCTTTCTTT.

The V call is TRBV6-2 or TRBV6-3, the J call TRBJ2-7; 8 bases are shared with TRBD1. V was pared by 0 bases and J by 4 bases, with 8 bases of the junction left unmatched. The CDR3 sequence is 16 residues long. CDR1 MNHEY and CDR2 SVGEGT come from the germline V gene. CDR3 DNA sequence: TGTGCCAGCAGTTACTCCCGGGACAGGCGAGTATACGAGCAGTACTTC. Encoded protein: CASSYSRDRRVYEQYF.

The chain recombines TRBV5-1 with TRBJ2-2, with D possibly matching TRBD1 (6 bases). V gave up 4 bases and J gave up 0 bases, with 13 bases separating them. Germline V gene data show CDR1 as SGHRS and CDR2 as YFSETQ. The CDR3 spans 16 residues. The CDR3 reads CASSPGGLSNTGELFF. CDR3 DNA sequence: TGCGCCAGCAGCCCTGGGGGCCTGTCGAACACCGGGGAGCTGTTTTTT.

This clone was observed a handful of times. The chain has TRBV28 and TRBJ2-4, with 9 bases matching TRBD1. The ends lost 5 bases at V and 1 base at J; junction bases unmatched: 12. CDR1 and CDR2 (germline): MDHEN, SYDVKM. CDR3 length: 18 residues. CDR3 amino acids: CASSNSDRGGKAKNIQYF. The CDR3 DNA is TGTGCCAGCAGTAACTCGGACAGGGGCGGAAAGGCCAAAAACATTCAGTACTTC.

There are a few counts of this clone. The chain recombines TRBV7-9 with TRBJ2-7, with D unresolved. Germline loops: CDR1 SEHNR, CDR2 FQNEAQ (reference sequence). The CDR3 has 13 amino acids. The V end lost 4 bases, the J end lost 4 bases, and 11 bases lay between the germline ends. The CDR3 DNA follows: TGTGCCAGCAGCTCCGGACGGGCTTACGAGCAGTACTTC. It codes for CASSSGRAYEQYF. Full variable domain (remainder filled in from reference TRBV7-9 and TRBJ2-7): DTGVSQNPRHKITKRGQNVTFRCDPISEHNRLYWYRQTLGQGPEFLTYFQNEAQLEKSRLLSDRFSAERPKGSFSTLEIQRTEQGDSAMYLCASSSGRAYEQYFGPGTRLTVT.